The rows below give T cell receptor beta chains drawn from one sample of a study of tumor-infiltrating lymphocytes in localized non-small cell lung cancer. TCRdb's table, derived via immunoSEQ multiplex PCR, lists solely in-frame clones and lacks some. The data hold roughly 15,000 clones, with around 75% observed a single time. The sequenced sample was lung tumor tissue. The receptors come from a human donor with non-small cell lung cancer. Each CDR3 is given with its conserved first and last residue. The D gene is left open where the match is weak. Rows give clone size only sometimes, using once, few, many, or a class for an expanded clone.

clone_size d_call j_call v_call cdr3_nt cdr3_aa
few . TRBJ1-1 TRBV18 TGTGCCAGCTCACAACAGAACACTGAAGCTTTCTTT CASSQQNTEAFF
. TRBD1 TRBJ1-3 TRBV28 TGTGCCAGCAACAACAGGGGCTCTGGAAACACCATATATTTT CASNNRGSGNTIYF
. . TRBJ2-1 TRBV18 TGTGCCAGCTCACGGCAAGGCTACTCCTACAATGAGCAGTTCTTC CASSRQGYSYNEQFF
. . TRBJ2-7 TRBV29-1 TGCAGCGTTTTACTAGTCCTTGGGGTAGGCGAGCAGTACTTC CSVLLVLGVGEQYF
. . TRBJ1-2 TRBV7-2 TGTGCCAGCAGCCCTAACGGGGGCGGTAACTATGGCTACACCTTC CASSPNGGGNYGYTF
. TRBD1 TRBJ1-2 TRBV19 TGTGCCAGTAGTACAGGACAGGGGTTTGTTAACTATGGCTACACCTTC CASSTGQGFVNYGYTF
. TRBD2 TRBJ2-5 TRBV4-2 TGTGCCAGCAGCCGGGAAGGCGGGGGGCGTATTTTAACAGAAGAGACCCAGTACTTC CASSREGGGRILTEETQYF
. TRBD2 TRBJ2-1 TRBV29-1 TGCAGCGTAGGGGCGGCTAGCGGGTACAATGAGCAGTTCTTC CSVGAASGYNEQFF
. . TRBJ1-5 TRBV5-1 TGCGCCAGCAGCTTGGGAGACAATCAGCCCCAGCATTTT CASSLGDNQPQHF
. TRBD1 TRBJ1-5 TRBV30 TGTGCCTGGAGTGACCCCCCAGGGGGCGGGAATCAGCCCCAGCATTTT CAWSDPPGGGNQPQHF
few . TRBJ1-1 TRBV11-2 TGTGCCAGCAGCTTAGGGTCGGGAACTGAAGCTTTCTTT CASSLGSGTEAFF
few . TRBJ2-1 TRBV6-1 TGTGCCAGCAGTGTTCAGGGTGAGCAGTTCTTC CASSVQGEQFF
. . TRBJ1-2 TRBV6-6 TGTGCCAGCACTTTCGAGGGCCACTATGGCTACACCTTC CASTFEGHYGYTF
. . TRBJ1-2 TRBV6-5 TGTGCCAGCAGTCTCTATGGCTACACCTTC CASSLYGYTF
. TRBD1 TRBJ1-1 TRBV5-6 TGTGCCAGCAGCTTGCGGACAGGGGGATATGGGACTGAAGCTTTCTTT CASSLRTGGYGTEAFF
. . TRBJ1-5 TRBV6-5 TGTGCCAGCAGTTACTCGGCCGTCTCCAATCAGCCCCAGCATTTT CASSYSAVSNQPQHF
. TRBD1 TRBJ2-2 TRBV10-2 TGCGCCAGCAGATCCGGGACAGGGGGGACCGGGGAGCTGTTTTTT CASRSGTGGTGELFF
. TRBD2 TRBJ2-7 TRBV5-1 TGCGCCAGCAGCTTGGCAGCGGGAGGGCCTTACGAGCAGTACTTC CASSLAAGGPYEQYF
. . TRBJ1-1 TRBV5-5 TGTGCCAGCAGCTTGGGCGGGGGCAGGAGAGCTTTCTTT CASSLGGGRRAFF
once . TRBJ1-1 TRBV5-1 TGCGCCAGCAGCTTATGGGGGGAAGGCACTGAAGCTTTCTTT CASSLWGEGTEAFF
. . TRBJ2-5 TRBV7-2 TGTGCCAGCAGCTTAGCCCCAGGTTTTTGGGGGGAGACCCAGTACTTC CASSLAPGFWGETQYF
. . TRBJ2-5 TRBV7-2 TGTGCCAGCAGCTTAGGACGCCACCAAGAGACCCAGTACTTC CASSLGRHQETQYF
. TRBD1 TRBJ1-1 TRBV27 TGTGCCAGCAGTTTTACAGGGGGCGAGGGGAACACTGAAGCTTTCTTT CASSFTGGEGNTEAFF
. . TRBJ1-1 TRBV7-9 TGTGCCAGCAGCTTGTCAGGGATCACTGAAGCTTTCTTT CASSLSGITEAFF
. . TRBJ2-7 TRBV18 TGTGCCAGCTCTCAAAAAGCCCAGGCAGGGGCAAACGAGCAGTACTTC CASSQKAQAGANEQYF
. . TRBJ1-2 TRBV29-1 TGCAGCGTTGATCGGCCGGCCTATGGCTACACCTTC CSVDRPAYGYTF
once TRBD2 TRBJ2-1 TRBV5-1 TGCGCGGTGGGGGAGGGTCGTGAGCAGTTCTTC CAVGEGREQFF
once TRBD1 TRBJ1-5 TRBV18 TGTGCCAGCTCATGGGGACAGGGGGCAGGGAGCAATCAGCCCCAGCATTTT CASSWGQGAGSNQPQHF
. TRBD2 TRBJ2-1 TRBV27 TGTGCCAGCAGTTTAACGGGACTAGCCCCCCATGAGCAGTTCTTC CASSLTGLAPHEQFF
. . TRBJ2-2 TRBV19 TGTGCCAGTAGTATACAGCCCGGGGAGCTGTTTTTT CASSIQPGELFF
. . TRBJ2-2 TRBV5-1 TGCGCCAGTAAATTACAGGTTTCCAACACCGGGGAGCTGTTTTTT CASKLQVSNTGELFF
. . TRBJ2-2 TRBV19 TGTGCCAGTACGAAGACAGCGAACACCGGGGAGCTGTTTTTT CASTKTANTGELFF
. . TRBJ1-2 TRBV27 TGTGCCAGCAGTTTATCAGGGGTTGCCTATGGCTACACCTTC CASSLSGVAYGYTF
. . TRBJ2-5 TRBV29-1 TGCAGCGTTGAACTCTCTGCCGGGGGGCCGCGGGAGACCCAGTACTTC CSVELSAGGPRETQYF
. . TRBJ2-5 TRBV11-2 TGTGCCAGCAGCAAAACGGTAGGGCTAGGGGGGCAAGAGACCCAGTACTTC CASSKTVGLGGQETQYF
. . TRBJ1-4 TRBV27 TGTGCCAGCAGTCGGGCAGGGCGGAAACTGTTTTTT CASSRAGRKLFF
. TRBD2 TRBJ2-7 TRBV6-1 TGTGCCAGCAGTGAACGCCGGACTAGCGCCTACTCCTACGAGCAGTACTTC CASSERRTSAYSYEQYF
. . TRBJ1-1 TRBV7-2 TGTGCCAGCAGCTTACAGGACAGATACGGTGAAGCTTTCTTT CASSLQDRYGEAFF
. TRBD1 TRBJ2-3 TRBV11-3 TGTGCCAGCAGCAAGGGAACAGGGGCCTTTCTCACAGATACGCAGTATTTT CASSKGTGAFLTDTQYF
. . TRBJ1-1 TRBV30 TGTGCCTGGAGTGTACGTTCTGCGGTGAACACTGAAGCTTTCTTT CAWSVRSAVNTEAFF
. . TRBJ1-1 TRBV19 TGTGCCAGTAGGGGGTGGAACACTGAAGCTTTCTTT CASRGWNTEAFF
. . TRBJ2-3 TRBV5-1 TGCGCCAGCAGTCCGGACAGTTACACAGATACGCAGTATTTT CASSPDSYTDTQYF
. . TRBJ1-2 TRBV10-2 TGCGCCACCCGGACAGCTAACTATGGCTACACCTTC CATRTANYGYTF